These 3 T cell receptor beta chains were sequenced from one sample in a study of post-analysis software for immune sequencing data. Points from the study as a whole: Several TRBV segments were more frequent in patients than controls; TRBV5-6, TRBV5-1 and TRBV20-1 belonged to this group.

Their cognate antigens are unknown. cDNA libraries for TCR beta contained unique molecular identifiers. MiXCR was run by TCRdb on the PCR reads, yielding one entry per CDR3 protein. The sample records 750,000 to 900,000 distinct CDR3 sequences, approximately 44% being singletons. Sequenced: blood. The receptors were sampled from a girl aged 10 to 17 with multiple sclerosis.

This clonotype turned up a few times. This chain connects TRBV12-3 or TRBV12-4 to TRBJ1-1; tentative D call: TRBD1 (5 bases). Trimming stripped 6 bases from V and 6 bases from J, with 20 bases between. CDR3 size: 15 residues. For the CDR3, the DNA is TGTGCCAGCAGCTCCCTCTCAGGGTTTAGCCCTGAAGCTTTCTTT. It specifies CASSSLSGFSPEAFF.

This clonotype was seen only a few times. The V gene is TRBV12-3 or TRBV12-4, the J gene TRBJ2-5; 15 positions match TRBD2. Judging by the DNA end, TRBJ2-7 fits better; the J call may be wrong. The CDR3 consists of 16 residues. CDR3 sequence (DNA): TGTGCCAGCAGTTTAGAGGGGACTAGCGGGAGGTACGAGCAGTACTTC. Amino acids: CASSLEGTSGRYEQYF.

This clonotype was detected only a few times. This chain links TRBV29-1 with TRBJ2-1; the match to TRBD1 covers 10 bases. This CDR3 has 15 residues. Germline V gene data show CDR1 as SQVTM and CDR2 as ANQGSEA. The ends lost 1 base at V and 7 bases at J; junction bases unmatched: 7. This CDR3 is CSVEVPTGGQNEQFF. For the CDR3, the DNA is TGCAGCGTTGAAGTACCGACAGGGGGCCAGAATGAGCAGTTCTTC.